The rows below give T cell receptor beta chains drawn from one sample of a study of T-cell reconstitution after alpha-beta-depleted transplantation in children. TCRdb re-called the PCR reads through MiXCR, storing one row per CDR3 protein. This sample carries about 580,000 distinct CDR3 sequences, under 30% of them seen once, and the ten largest clones take about 14%. This sample comprised PBMCs, mostly from graft donor cells, obtained 360 days after TCRalphabeta/CD19-depleted stem cell transplant. Every receptor here comes from a boy younger than two who had a stem cell transplant for acute myeloid leukemia, so the T cells may come from the graft donor. The CDR3 runs from the conserved cysteine through the conserved F or W. The order of the fields is V gene, D gene, J gene, clone size, CDR3 DNA, CDR3 protein. The D gene is left open where the match is weak. Clone size appears in some rows only: once, few, many, or a class for an expanded clone.

v_call: TRBV20-1
d_call: -
j_call: TRBJ1-6
clone_size: many
cdr3_nt: TGCAGTGCTGGGCTTGGCTCACCCCTCCACTTT
cdr3_aa: CSAGLGSPLHF

v_call: TRBV29-1
d_call: TRBD2
j_call: TRBJ2-2
clone_size: many
cdr3_nt: TGCAGCGTTCCTACTAGCGAGCTAAGGACCGGGGAGCTGTTTTTT
cdr3_aa: CSVPTSELRTGELFF

v_call: TRBV7-2
d_call: -
j_call: TRBJ1-2
clone_size: many
cdr3_nt: TGTGCCAGCGAAAGTGTTGGGGCTTCCTATGGCTACACCTTC
cdr3_aa: CASESVGASYGYTF

v_call: TRBV3-1
d_call: -
j_call: TRBJ2-3
clone_size: many
cdr3_nt: TGTGCCAGCAGCCTTCGTCAGGGGCCGGGTACGCAGTATTTT
cdr3_aa: CASSLRQGPGTQYF

v_call: TRBV2
d_call: TRBD2
j_call: TRBJ2-1
clone_size: many
cdr3_nt: TGTGCCAGCAGTGAGAGCGGGGGGCATTACAATGAGCAGTTCTTC
cdr3_aa: CASSESGGHYNEQFF

v_call: TRBV20-1
d_call: -
j_call: TRBJ2-3
clone_size: few
cdr3_nt: TGCAGTGCTAGAGGCTTTAGTGTACAAAACACAGATACGCAGTATTTT
cdr3_aa: CSARGFSVQNTDTQYF

v_call: TRBV19
d_call: -
j_call: TRBJ1-2
clone_size: -
cdr3_nt: TGTGCCAGTAGTATGGATGGCTACACCTTC
cdr3_aa: CASSMDGYTF

v_call: TRBV9
d_call: TRBD2
j_call: TRBJ2-1
clone_size: -
cdr3_nt: TGTGCCAGCAGCGAGGGGAGCGGGGGGGCTTACAATGAGCAGTTCTTC
cdr3_aa: CASSEGSGGAYNEQFF

v_call: TRBV15
d_call: -
j_call: TRBJ1-5
clone_size: few
cdr3_nt: TGTGCCACCAGCAGAGGCGGGGAAAGGGGCAATCAGCCCCAGCATTTT
cdr3_aa: CATSRGGERGNQPQHF

v_call: TRBV19
d_call: -
j_call: TRBJ2-3
clone_size: -
cdr3_nt: TGTGCCAGTAGTATAAGCAGGTCCCGGTCAGATACGCAGTATTTT
cdr3_aa: CASSISRSRSDTQYF

v_call: TRBV5-1
d_call: -
j_call: TRBJ2-7
clone_size: many
cdr3_nt: TGCGCCAGCAGCTTGCAGGGTGGCGGGTACGAGCAGTACTTC
cdr3_aa: CASSLQGGGYEQYF

v_call: TRBV6-2/TRBV6-3
d_call: -
j_call: TRBJ2-1
clone_size: many
cdr3_nt: TGTGCCAGCAGGTCGAGTAATGAGCAGTTCTTC
cdr3_aa: CASRSSNEQFF

v_call: TRBV27
d_call: -
j_call: TRBJ1-5
clone_size: many
cdr3_nt: TGTGCCAGCAGTTTTAGTGGCAGGGGCGCGAAAGTTCAGCCCCAGCATTTT
cdr3_aa: CASSFSGRGAKVQPQHF

v_call: TRBV20-1
d_call: -
j_call: TRBJ2-7
clone_size: many
cdr3_nt: TGCAGTGCTAGAGGGGAGACAGCTATATACGAGCAGTACTTC
cdr3_aa: CSARGETAIYEQYF

v_call: TRBV5-5
d_call: -
j_call: TRBJ2-4
clone_size: -
cdr3_nt: TGTGCCAGCAGCCAAAGTTCTGTAGGGCCGATGTACATTCAGTACTTC
cdr3_aa: CASSQSSVGPMYIQYF

v_call: TRBV6-2/TRBV6-3
d_call: -
j_call: TRBJ2-2
clone_size: -
cdr3_nt: TGTGCCAGCAGTTACCGGTTGGAGCGGACGAACACCGGGGAGCTGTTTTTT
cdr3_aa: CASSYRLERTNTGELFF

v_call: TRBV6-1
d_call: TRBD1
j_call: TRBJ2-3
clone_size: -
cdr3_nt: TGTGCCAGCAGTAAGCACAGGGGCGAAGAGCCGCAGTATTTT
cdr3_aa: CASSKHRGEEPQYF

v_call: TRBV5-8
d_call: -
j_call: TRBJ2-1
clone_size: few
cdr3_nt: TGTGCCAGCAGCCGTATATGGGGGGCGCTCGGCGATGAGCAGTTCTTC
cdr3_aa: CASSRIWGALGDEQFF

v_call: TRBV12-3/TRBV12-4
d_call: -
j_call: TRBJ1-1
clone_size: -
cdr3_nt: TGTGCCAGCAGTTTTGGGGCGGGGTGGCGAGGCACTGAAGCTTTCTTT
cdr3_aa: CASSFGAGWRGTEAFF

v_call: TRBV6-5
d_call: TRBD1
j_call: TRBJ1-5
clone_size: many
cdr3_nt: TGTGCCAGCAGTCCTCCCGGGACAGGGGGCACTCAGCCCCAGCATTTT
cdr3_aa: CASSPPGTGGTQPQHF

v_call: TRBV11-2
d_call: -
j_call: TRBJ2-1
clone_size: many
cdr3_nt: TGTGCCAGCAGCTTAGGGACCGGGAATGAGCAGTTCTTC
cdr3_aa: CASSLGTGNEQFF

v_call: TRBV20-1
d_call: -
j_call: TRBJ1-2
clone_size: -
cdr3_nt: TGCAGTGCTAGACCCACTAGGACAGACTATGGCTACACCTTC
cdr3_aa: CSARPTRTDYGYTF

v_call: TRBV15
d_call: TRBD1
j_call: TRBJ2-1
clone_size: few
cdr3_nt: TGTGCCACCAGCAGAGAATCCCCCAACAGGGGCAATGAGCAGTTCTTC
cdr3_aa: CATSRESPNRGNEQFF

v_call: TRBV3-1
d_call: -
j_call: TRBJ2-5
clone_size: many
cdr3_nt: TGTGCCAGCAGCCATGGAGGGCAGCCACAAGAGACCCAGTACTTC
cdr3_aa: CASSHGGQPQETQYF

v_call: TRBV4-3
d_call: TRBD2
j_call: TRBJ2-3
clone_size: few
cdr3_nt: TGCGCCAGCAGCCCCGGGACTAGGGGCGATACGCAGTATTTT
cdr3_aa: CASSPGTRGDTQYF

v_call: TRBV29-1
d_call: TRBD1
j_call: TRBJ2-1
clone_size: many
cdr3_nt: TGCAGCGTGGCGGCAGACAGGGTTTACTACAATGAGCAGTTCTTC
cdr3_aa: CSVAADRVYYNEQFF

v_call: TRBV12-3/TRBV12-4
d_call: -
j_call: TRBJ1-3
clone_size: many
cdr3_nt: TGTGCCAGCAGCCGTGACCTAAGAGGGTTT
cdr3_aa: CASSRDLRGF

v_call: TRBV27
d_call: -
j_call: TRBJ2-5
clone_size: -
cdr3_nt: TGTGCCACCCGGGGTAGCGATGTGACCCAGTACTTC
cdr3_aa: CATRGSDVTQYF

v_call: TRBV7-9
d_call: -
j_call: TRBJ1-5
clone_size: -
cdr3_nt: TGTGCCAGCACTCCCCTGGGGGCGGGTCAGCCCCAGCATTTT
cdr3_aa: CASTPLGAGQPQHF